The subject of this entry is one TCR beta chain. Its antigen is not known. Germline V lookup: CDR1 SNHLY, CDR2 FYNNEI. Trimming stripped 2 bases from V and 0 bases from J, with 8 bases between. The CDR3 contains 14 residues. The data were obtained in a study of cytomegalovirus exposure and HLA in healthy donors. Study-wide points: In a later analysis, TCR beta V- and J-gene trimming showed a link to a missense DCLRE1C variant. Most TCR beta V segments were productive about 87% or about 30% of the time in an earlier analysis.

The PCR employed 60 Vbeta primers together with 13 Jbeta primers. TCRdb's table, derived via immunoSEQ multiplex PCR, lists solely in-frame clones and lacks some. The sample has 95,000 to 130,000 clones, over 70% seen once. Sequencing used PBMCs. The source of this sequence is a woman younger than 35 in good health and CMV-seronegative. The chain uses TRBV2 and TRBJ2-7; D is perhaps TRBD1 (5 bases). The CDR3 loop is CASSEQGVSYEQYF. The CDR3 DNA reads as TGTGCCAGCAGTGAACAGGGCGTCTCCTACGAGCAGTACTTC.